The 11 T cell receptor beta chains presented below share a single source sample, sequenced in a study of blood T cells in healthy people across ages. For the second PCR, which ran for about 6 to 11 cycles, a sample-barcoded 5' primer and a J-beta primer mix were used. TCRdb fed the 5' RACE reads into MiXCR, producing one record per CDR3 protein. The sample holds fewer than 2,000,000 distinct CDR3 sequences, about 32% seen once. The sequencing sample was made of blood. These receptors all stem from a woman in her thirties in good health.

A few counts support this clonotype. Written as DNA, the CDR3 is TGCAGTGCTAGATATGCGGGGGTCTCCTACAATGAGCAGTTCTTC. It codes for CSARYAGVSYNEQFF. The V and J genes are TRBV20-1 and TRBJ2-1, with 7 bases matching TRBD2. CDR3 length: 15 amino acids. V lost 2 bases to trimming and J lost 0 bases; unmatched junction nucleotides: 4. Germline V gene sequence: CDR1 DFQATT, CDR2 SNEGSKA (reference sequence).

In this sample, this clonotype turned up a few times. The V and J genes are TRBV10-3 and TRBJ2-3; D is uncertain. From germline, CDR1 is ENHRY and CDR2 SYGVKD. The CDR3 length is 11 residues. The V end lost 3 bases, the J end lost 4 bases, and 2 bases lay between the germline ends. The CDR3 bases are TGTGCCATCAGTGATCCAGATACGCAGTATTTT. As protein: CAISDPDTQYF.

This clonotype was picked up a small number of times. This rearrangement joins TRBV7-2 to TRBJ2-6, with D perhaps matching TRBD1 (6 bases). V lost 5 bases and J 1 base, leaving 18 bases between the germline ends. CDR1 is SGHTA and CDR2 is FQGNSA in the germline V gene. CDR3 length equals 18 residues. The CDR3 nucleotides read TGTGCCAGCAGCCTAAGCTGGGGGCTCTTGTCTGGGGCCAACGTCCTGACTTTC. It specifies CASSLSWGLLSGANVLTF.

The chain recombines TRBV7-9 with TRBJ2-5, with TRBD2 matching 9 bases. This CDR3 has 18 amino acids. Germline CDR1 SEHNR, CDR2 FQNEAQ (reference sequence). With 5 bases clipped from V and 6 bases from J, the junction kept 19 bases outside the gene matches. The CDR3 loop reads CASSANRGGGERLKTQYF. The CDR3 bases are TGTGCCAGCAGCGCTAACCGCGGGGGGGGCGAACGGCTGAAGACCCAGTACTTC.

This chain uses TRBV12-3 or TRBV12-4 with TRBJ1-1, with D perhaps TRBD1 (5 bases). V lost 8 bases and J 5 bases, leaving 15 bases between the germline ends. The CDR3 runs 13 residues. In nucleotides, the CDR3 is TGTGCCAGCCTCTTCGGGGGAGGGACTGAAGCTTTCTTT. This sequence encodes CASLFGGGTEAFF.

With respect to this clonotype: One end of the junction fails to match germline, which may point to a read error. The V and J genes are TRBV7-9 and TRBJ2-7; either TRBD1 or TRBD2 may supply D (5 bases each). CDR3 length: 13 amino acids. Germline values: CDR1 SEHNR, CDR2 FQNEAQ (reference sequence). The DNA of the CDR3 is TGTGCCAGCAGCATGGGGACCTCCTACGAGCAGGACTTC. Translation gives CASSMGTSYEQDF.

The rearrangement links TRBV30 to TRBJ2-1; 11 nucleotides line up with TRBD1. Trimming removed 2 bases from V and 8 bases from J; junction bases left unmatched: 8. The CDR3 length is 15 residues. Germline V gene data show CDR1 as GTSNPN and CDR2 as SVGIG (reference sequence). CDR3 coding DNA: TGTGCCTGGAGTCCTGGGACAGGGGGTTTCGATGAGCAGTTCTTC. Encoded protein: CAWSPGTGGFDEQFF.

The rearrangement joins TRBV6-6 to TRBJ1-1; no clear D. The CDR3 sequence is 13 residues long. Germline lookup yields CDR1 MNHNY and CDR2 SVGAGI (reference sequence). V lost 7 bases, J lost 4 bases, and 13 bases lay in between. DNA of the CDR3: TGTGCCAGCAAGGGCAACGAAGGCACTGAAGCTTTCTTT. Its translation is CASKGNEGTEAFF.

V usage is TRBV5-1 and J usage is TRBJ2-3, with 9 bases aligning to TRBD2. CDR3 size: 17 residues. Germline V CDR1 and CDR2: SGHRS, YFSETQ. The ends lost 0 bases at V and 4 bases at J; junction bases unmatched: 9. The CDR3 nucleotides are TGCGCCAGCAGCTTGGTCCCCGACAGGACTAGCGCAGATACGCAGTATTTT. This codes for CASSLVPDRTSADTQYF.

This clonotype was picked up a small number of times. One end of the junction does not line up with germline, which may come from a read error. This chain joins TRBV20-1 and TRBJ2-1; 10 bases agree with TRBD2. The CDR3 runs 13 residues. Looked up from germline, CDR1 is DFQATT and CDR2 is SNEGSKA (reference sequence). CDR3 nucleotide sequence: TGCAGTGCAAGAGCGGGAGGGCCGGGTGAGCAGTTCTTC. Its protein is CSARAGGPGEQFF.

This clonotype is a singleton in its sample. This chain connects TRBV6-2 or TRBV6-3 to TRBJ1-5, with D unresolved. The V gene's germline CDR1 is MNHEY and CDR2 SVGEGT. Trimming removed 0 bases from V and 1 base from J, with 7 bases in between. This CDR3 spans 15 amino acids. CDR3: CASSYSDGSNQPQHF. CDR3 in DNA: TGTGCCAGCAGTTACTCAGACGGGAGCAATCAGCCCCAGCATTTT.